This T cell receptor beta chain originates from a study of OX40 agonist ivuxolimab in advanced cancers. In the study overall: The dose-escalation group included hepatocellular carcinoma, melanoma, renal cell carcinoma and head and neck cancer. The study's findings and limits: Both CD4+ and CD8+ T cell populations in blood had undergone clonal expansion by week 6 at 0.1 to 3.0 mg/kg. Fewer expanded clones were found on average in CD4+ than in CD8+ T cells.

This clone appeared a few times. As yet, its antigen is unknown. Only in-frame clones appear in the TCRdb table, and some are missing; sequencing was by immunoSEQ multiplex PCR. The table records 100,000 to 150,000 clones, 90% of them present only once. The sampling schedule covered blood at baseline, cycle 4 day 1, and cycle 7 day 1. Germline CDR1 reads SGHRS; CDR2 reads YFSETQ. The CDR3 length is 15 residues. Trimming shortened V by 0 bases and J by 0 bases, and 7 bases separated the two germline ends. The sample in question was CD4+ or CD8+ T cells sorted from blood, obtained in a trial of the OX40 agonist ivuxolimab. The chain employs TRBV5-1 and TRBJ1-5; TRBD1 might be the D (5 bases). The TCR was taken from an adult with an advanced solid tumor such as melanoma, head and neck, liver or kidney cancer. The CDR3 coding sequence is TGCGCCAGCAGCTTGGTGGGGGATAGCAATCAGCCCCAGCATTTT. Residues: CASSLVGDSNQPQHF.